A selection of T cell receptor beta chains follows, all from one sample in a study of shared clonotypes between healthy human individuals. The assay was immunoSEQ multiplex PCR, and TCRdb's table has in-frame clones only and misses some. The sample comprises roughly 810,000 clones, 90% to 98% of which are singletons, and less than 0.25% rests with the top ten. Specimen: naive CD8+ T cells sorted from blood. The origin of the receptors is a man younger than 40 in good health. Each CDR3 is given with its conserved first and last residue. D genes are given only for firm matches. Only part of the rows carry a size: once, few, many, or a class if the clone is expanded.

>.|TRBJ2-2|TRBV4-3|.
TGCGCCAGCAGCCAAGTTAGGATCCTAGCCCATACCGGGGAGCTGTTTTTT
CASSQVRILAHTGELFF
>.|TRBJ2-7|TRBV5-1|.
TGCGCCAGCAGCTTGGGCACAGGGCGGTACGAGCAGTACTTC
CASSLGTGRYEQYF
>.|TRBJ1-5|TRBV2|TRBD1
TGTGCCAGCAGTGATGGGACAGGGGGATATAGCAATCAGCCCCAGCATTTT
CASSDGTGGYSNQPQHF
>.|TRBJ2-5|TRBV6-1|TRBD2
TGTGCCAGCAGTGAAGTGGGTAGCGGGAGTTTTGGAGAGACCCAGTACTTC
CASSEVGSGSFGETQYF
>.|TRBJ2-1|TRBV2|.
TGTGCCAGCAGTGATCCTTCGAGTTTCTTC
CASSDPSSFF
>.|TRBJ2-7|TRBV13|TRBD2
TGTGCCAGCAGCGTCTCGACTAGCGGGAGATACGAGCAGTACTTC
CASSVSTSGRYEQYF
>.|TRBJ1-1|TRBV29-1|.
TGCAGCGTCGGTAGGATTGGCGCTGAAGCTTTCTTT
CSVGRIGAEAFF
>.|TRBJ2-2|TRBV30|TRBD2
TGTGCCTGGAATCTAGCGGGAGTACGGACCGGGGAGCTGTTTTTT
CAWNLAGVRTGELFF
>once|TRBJ1-1|TRBV5-4|.
TGTGCCAGCAGCTTACGTACAGGCCCCGGCACTGAAGCTTTCTTT
CASSLRTGPGTEAFF
>.|TRBJ1-5|TRBV11-2|.
TGTGCCAGCAGCTCTCCAAATCAGCCCCAGCATTTT
CASSSPNQPQHF
>.|TRBJ2-1|TRBV9|.
TGTGCCAGCGCCCCGTTCACAGGGAACTACAATGAGCAGTTCTTC
CASAPFTGNYNEQFF
>.|TRBJ2-6|TRBV7-9|.
TGTGCCAGCGAACAACCGACACCCTCTGGGGCCAACGTCCTGACTTTC
CASEQPTPSGANVLTF
>.|TRBJ2-1|TRBV11-2|.
TGTGCCAGCAGCCACCTATCGCGGAGCTCCTACAATGAGCAGTTCTTC
CASSHLSRSSYNEQFF
>.|TRBJ2-7|TRBV2|.
TGTGCCAGCAGTGAATGGGGGCTTCTAGCCTCCTACGAGCAGTACTTC
CASSEWGLLASYEQYF
>once|TRBJ2-3|TRBV11-3|.
TGTGCCAGCAGCTCCATAGCGGATAACACAGATACGCAGTATTTT
CASSSIADNTDTQYF
>.|TRBJ1-3|TRBV4-3|.
TGCGCCAGCACCCCAGGGCCACGCTCTGGAAACACCATATATTTT
CASTPGPRSGNTIYF
>.|TRBJ1-2|TRBV7-9|TRBD1
TGTGCCAGCAGCTTACCGGGACAGGTACTTGGCTACACCTTC
CASSLPGQVLGYTF
>once|TRBJ2-3|TRBV7-6|.
TGTGCCAGCAGCCCCGAAAGCACAGATACGCAGTATTTT
CASSPESTDTQYF
>once|TRBJ1-2|TRBV4-1|.
TGCGCCAGCAGCCAAGTAGACTTTGGGGATGGCTACACCTTC
CASSQVDFGDGYTF
>.|TRBJ2-7|TRBV27|.
TGTGCCAGCAGTTTGGAGGGCAGCTACTACGAGCAGTACTTC
CASSLEGSYYEQYF
>.|TRBJ2-1|TRBV7-9|TRBD2
TGTGCCAGCAGCTTAGCGACTAGCGTCTCCTACAATGAGCAGTTCTTC
CASSLATSVSYNEQFF
>.|TRBJ2-5|TRBV11-2|.
TGTGCCAGCAGCTTATGGCCGGGGCGCGCGGAGACCCAGTACTTC
CASSLWPGRAETQYF
>.|TRBJ2-3|TRBV7-6|TRBD2
TGTGCCAGCAGCGTGGGACTAGCGGGAGGGGATAAAGATACGCAGTATTTT
CASSVGLAGGDKDTQYF
>.|TRBJ2-7|TRBV7-9|TRBD2
TGTGCCAGCAAACCCCCCGGGGGGTCCTACGAGCAGTACTTC
CASKPPGGSYEQYF
>.|TRBJ2-2|TRBV7-9|TRBD2
TGTGCCAGCAGTTTCCCCCCACTAGCGGGAGACACCGGGGAGCTGTTTTTT
CASSFPPLAGDTGELFF
>.|TRBJ1-5|TRBV27|.
TGTGCCAGCAGTTCCGAGGGGGGGAAGGCGGGGAATCAGCCCCAGCATTTT
CASSSEGGKAGNQPQHF
>.|TRBJ2-7|TRBV2|TRBD2
TGTGCCAGCAGAGGGGACTATTACGAGCAGTACTTC
CASRGDYYEQYF
>.|TRBJ2-7|TRBV6-5|.
TGTGCCAGCAGTTACGGGACACCGGTAAGCTCCTACGAGCAGTACTTC
CASSYGTPVSSYEQYF
>.|TRBJ2-7|TRBV27|.
TGTGCCAGCAGTTCGCCCGGGTGGGAGCAGTACTTC
CASSSPGWEQYF
>once|TRBJ2-2|TRBV28|TRBD1
TGTGCCAGCAGTTCGATGGACAGGGAGGACACCGGGGAGCTGTTTTTT
CASSSMDREDTGELFF
>once|TRBJ2-7|TRBV2|.
TGTGCCAGCCTCGAAGGGCCCTACGAGCAGTACTTC
CASLEGPYEQYF
>.|TRBJ1-2|TRBV7-2|.
TGTGCCAGCAGCTTGACGGCAGACAGAAACTATGGCTACACCTTC
CASSLTADRNYGYTF
>.|TRBJ1-5|TRBV12-1|.
TGTGCCAGCAGCCCCCCAGGCAGGCGGGATAGCAATCAGCCCCAGCATTTT
CASSPPGRRDSNQPQHF
>.|TRBJ2-3|TRBV28|.
TGTGCCAGCAGTTTCGTCGGTAGCACAGATACGCAGTATTTT
CASSFVGSTDTQYF
>.|TRBJ2-1|TRBV7-9|.
TGTGCCAGCAGCTTAAGGGTGAGGTCGTGGGACAATGAGCAGTTCTTC
CASSLRVRSWDNEQFF
>.|TRBJ2-5|TRBV25-1|.
TGTGCCAGCAGTGACCTGGGGTCCAGTAGGGGGGAAGAGACCCAGTACTTC
CASSDLGSSRGEETQYF
>.|TRBJ2-1|TRBV7-9|.
TGTGCCAGCAGCTTAGCCGGGCAGGGCGAGGGGCGGTTCTTC
CASSLAGQGEGRFF
>.|TRBJ1-3|TRBV30|.
TGTGCGCGGGGAGGGACTGGAAACACCATATATTTT
CARGGTGNTIYF
>.|TRBJ2-7|TRBV5-6|.
TGTGCCAGCATAGGAGGGAGAAACGAGCAGTACTTC
CASIGGRNEQYF
>once|TRBJ2-7|TRBV27|.
TGTGCCAGCAGTTTAAGGGCAGCGGCCCCCTACGAGCAGTACTTC
CASSLRAAAPYEQYF
>.|TRBJ1-5|TRBV4-3|.
TGCGCCAGCAGCCAAGAAGTAGGATTTGGGTATAATCAGCCCCAGCATTTT
CASSQEVGFGYNQPQHF
>.|TRBJ2-1|TRBV13|TRBD2
TGTGCCAGCAGCTCACAGCAGGAGGGAGGGAGGTCCTACAATGAGCAGTTCTTC
CASSSQQEGGRSYNEQFF
>.|TRBJ2-3|TRBV11-1|.
TGTGCCAGCAGCCTTACCGGGAGCGGAGCCACAGATACGCAGTATTTT
CASSLTGSGATDTQYF
>once|TRBJ2-7|TRBV7-9|.
TGTGCCAGCAGCTGGACGTACGAGCAGTACTTC
CASSWTYEQYF